The 15 T cell receptor beta chains given below trace back to one sample, sequenced in a study of blood T cell repertoires in COVID-19. The protocol was immunoSEQ multiplex PCR, while the TCRdb copy is restricted to in-frame clones and leaves out a portion. The sample carries under 200,000 clones, about 80% recorded once. The sequencing sample was made of peripheral blood. The receptors shown here come from a man between 65 and 85 years old with active or convalescent COVID-19.

V is TRBV10-2 and J is TRBJ1-2, with 8 bases identical to TRBD1. With V trimmed by 6 bases and J by 8 bases, 8 bases remained unmatched. This CDR3 is 13 amino acids long. Germline V lookup: CDR1 WSHSY, CDR2 SAAADI. The CDR3 sequence is CASRTGGSGGYTF. The CDR3 DNA reads TGCGCCAGCAGAACAGGGGGAAGTGGCGGCTACACCTTC.

V gene TRBV11-2 combines with J gene TRBJ2-3; the D gene is possibly TRBD2 (5 bases). This CDR3 has 15 amino acids. Germline V CDR1 and CDR2: SGHAT, FQNNGV. Trimming cost V 3 bases and J 2 bases, with 12 bases left between them. The CDR3 is CASSFQRTITDTQYF. As DNA, the CDR3 is TGTGCCAGCAGCTTCCAGCGGACCATCACAGATACGCAGTATTTT.

The chain couples TRBV6-2 or TRBV6-3 to TRBJ2-3; TRBD2 is a possible D gene (7 bases). Trimming took off 0 bases at V and 8 bases at J, with 15 bases between the two ends. Germline V CDR1 and CDR2: MNHEY, SVGEGT. The CDR3 totals 15 residues. The CDR3 region has the DNA TGTGCCAGCAGTTACTCGGGAGGGGGGGCGGTTACGCAGTATTTT. Translation gives CASSYSGGGAVTQYF.

The CDR3: CASSIGTGREKLFF. CDR3 DNA sequence: TGTGCCAGTAGTATAGGGACAGGGAGAGAAAAACTGTTTTTT. The chain uses TRBV19 and TRBJ1-4; TRBD1 agrees at 8 bases. CDR1 and CDR2 (germline): LNHDA, SQIVND (reference sequence). This CDR3 is 14 amino acids long. Germline trimming cut 1 base from V and 8 bases from J; bases unmatched to any gene: 3.

The CDR3 region has the DNA TGCAGCGTTGTCCTAGCGGGAACAGATACGCAGTATTTT. Translation gives CSVVLAGTDTQYF. The V and J genes are TRBV29-1 and TRBJ2-3, with 9 nucleotides matching TRBD2. V trimming: 4 bases; J trimming: 3 bases; junction bases outside the gene matches: 2. The length of the CDR3 is 13 residues. CDR1 is SQVTM, CDR2 ANQGSEA, per germline.

This clone has more than one count but fewer than ten. The CDR3 protein is CASSRSTDTQYF. For the CDR3, the DNA is TGTGCCAGCAGCAGGAGCACAGATACGCAGTATTTT. V and J are TRBV12-3 or TRBV12-4 and TRBJ2-3; D gene ambiguous. V dropped 6 bases and J dropped 0 bases, with 4 bases sitting between them. The CDR3 totals 12 residues.

V is TRBV7-6 and J is TRBJ2-3, with TRBD1 identical over 12 bases. The CDR3 is 19 residues long. The V gene's germline CDR1 is SGHVS and CDR2 FNYEAQ. After removal of 5 bases from V and 7 bases from J, the junction contained 19 bases not matched to a gene. Here the CDR3 reads CASSRWGQGARGERNTQYF. As DNA, the CDR3 is TGTGCCAGCAGCCGCTGGGGACAGGGGGCGCGTGGCGAACGGAATACGCAGTATTTT. Based on the CDR3 plus reference TRBV7-6 and TRBJ2-3, the full variable domain is GAGVSQSPRYKVTKRGQDVALRCDPISGHVSLYWYRQALGQGPEFLTYFNYEAQQDKSGLPNDRFSAERPEGSISTLTIQRTEQRDSAMYRCASSRWGQGARGERNTQYFGPGTRLTVL.

The chain is built from TRBV6-5 and TRBJ1-4, with 7 bases identical to TRBD1. J lost 11 bases, V lost 0 bases, and 12 bases had no gene match. CDR1 is MNHEY and CDR2 is SVGAGI in the germline V gene. The CDR3 totals 16 residues. CDR3 sequence: CASSYSWDSGERKLFF. The CDR3 bases are TGTGCCAGCAGTTACTCGTGGGACAGCGGAGAAAGGAAACTGTTTTTT.

J is TRBJ2-2 and V is TRBV9; 10 bases match TRBD1. Germline CDR1 and CDR2: SGDLS and YYNGEE. The CDR3 contains 14 residues. V was pared by 5 bases and J by 6 bases, with 4 bases of the junction left unmatched. CDR3 bases: TGTGCCAGCAGACAAGGGACAGGGGCCGGGGAGCTGTTTTTT. It codes for CASRQGTGAGELFF.

The V call is TRBV5-1, the J call TRBJ1-3, with a tentative D call TRBD1 (5 bases). Germline V gene data show CDR1 as SGHRS and CDR2 as YFSETQ. Trimming cost V 6 bases and J 2 bases, with 12 bases left between them. This CDR3 comprises 14 residues. In DNA, the CDR3 is TGCGCCAGCAAGGGGTCTATCACTGGAAACACCATATATTTT. Its protein product is CASKGSITGNTIYF.

The chain is built from TRBV2 and TRBJ1-2; D perhaps matches TRBD1 (6 bases). Germline CDR1 is SNHLY and CDR2 is FYNNEI. V lost 3 bases to trimming and J lost 6 bases, with 17 bases between them. The CDR3 loop spans 15 amino acids. CDR3: CASSEGHFLADGYTF. The CDR3 DNA reads as TGTGCCAGCAGTGAGGGACACTTTCTGGCCGATGGCTACACCTTC.

The chain employs TRBV6-4 and TRBJ1-1; D unclear. Germline CDR1 reads MRHNA; CDR2 reads SNTAGT. The CDR3 has 13 residues. Trimming cost V 6 bases and J 1 base, with 9 bases left between them. The CDR3 sequence is CASSADRNTEAFF. CDR3 in DNA: TGTGCCAGCAGCGCCGATAGGAACACTGAAGCTTTCTTT.

The rearrangement uses TRBV12-5 and TRBJ2-7; maybe TRBD2 (7 bases). The CDR3 is 16 amino acids. Germline CDR1 reads LGHNT; CDR2 reads FRNRAP. V was clipped by 5 bases and J by 5 bases, with 22 bases between them. For the CDR3, the DNA is TGTGCTAGTGGTAGTCTTAGAGGGGGGGCCTGGGACGAGCAGTACTTC. Translation: CASGSLRGGAWDEQYF.

J is TRBJ2-3 and V is TRBV10-2, with a possible D match to TRBD2 (5 bases). There are 15 residues in the CDR3. Germline V gene sequence: CDR1 WSHSY, CDR2 SAAADI. V shed 8 bases and J shed 6 bases, with 21 bases lying between them. CDR3 sequence reads: CASHTIGGFPDTQYF. The CDR3, as DNA: TGCGCCAGCCACACGATCGGAGGATTCCCGGATACGCAGTATTTT.

The gene calls are TRBV10-1 and TRBJ2-7, with TRBD2 matching 11 bases. The germline CDR1 and CDR2 sequences are WNHNN and SYGVQD (reference sequence). V lost 3 bases, J lost 2 bases, and 6 bases stayed unmatched. This CDR3 spans 16 amino acids. This CDR3 is CASSDSGRAGTYEQYF. CDR3 in DNA: TGCGCCAGCAGTGATAGCGGGAGGGCTGGTACCTACGAGCAGTACTTC.